What follows are 10 T cell receptor beta chains derived from one specimen sequenced in a study of early stage breast cancer tumors. Sequencing used immunoSEQ multiplex PCR; TCRdb keeps in-frame clones, though not all of them. The sample carries around 13,000 clones, 75% to 85% recorded once. The specimen sequenced was normal breast tissue next to the tumor. All receptors come from a person aged 50-59 years with breast cancer.

The chain carries TRBV9 and TRBJ2-2, with D hard to call. Per the germline V gene, CDR1 is SGDLS and CDR2 is YYNGEE. The CDR3 has 18 amino acids. Trimming took 0 bases from V and 3 from J, leaving 18 bases between them. CDR3 residues: CASSVEIGPSKYTGELFF. The CDR3 DNA follows: TGTGCCAGCAGCGTAGAAATCGGGCCCAGCAAATACACCGGGGAGCTGTTTTTT.

V gene TRBV5-6 combines with J gene TRBJ2-7; TRBD2 matches at 7 bases. The CDR3 consists of 15 residues. The V gene's germline CDR1 is SGHDT and CDR2 YYEEEE. V lost 3 bases to trimming and J lost 5 bases; unmatched junction nucleotides: 11. The CDR3 DNA reads TGTGCCAGCAGCTGGGGCGGGGGAGTCGTGGACGAGCAGTACTTC. Amino acids: CASSWGGGVVDEQYF.

This chain uses TRBV7-2 with TRBJ2-5, with D perhaps assigned TRBD1 or TRBD2 (6 bases each). The CDR3 length is 15 residues. V lost 2 bases and J lost 1, with 11 bases in between. Germline assignment: CDR1 SGHTA and CDR2 FQGNSA. The CDR3 here is CASSLSSGAQETQYF. For the CDR3, the DNA is TGTGCCAGCAGCTTAAGCTCGGGGGCCCAAGAGACCCAGTACTTC.

The chain combines TRBV2 with TRBJ2-7, with a weak D call TRBD2 (5 bases). The germline CDR1 and CDR2 sequences are SNHLY and FYNNEI. This CDR3 has 13 amino acids. V dropped 3 bases and J dropped 7 bases, with 13 bases sitting between them. The DNA of the CDR3 is TGTGCCAGCAGTGAGAGGGCCCTTTGGGAGCAGTACTTC. Its protein is CASSERALWEQYF.

This clone was counted only a few times. The chain combines TRBV4-2 with TRBJ2-7; D is perhaps TRBD2 (5 bases). The germline CDR1 and CDR2 sequences are LGHNA and YNFKEQ. V lost 3 bases, J lost 0 bases, and 9 bases lay in between. The CDR3 spans 14 residues. The CDR3 coding sequence is TGTGCCAGCAGCCACCAGAGGGCCTCCTACGAGCAGTACTTC. Its protein is CASSHQRASYEQYF.

The chain employs TRBV27 and TRBJ2-1; TRBD2 agrees at 12 bases. The length of the CDR3 is 18 residues. V lost 4 bases to trimming and J lost 6 bases; unmatched junction nucleotides: 13. Germline CDR1 and CDR2: MNHEY and SMNVEV (reference sequence). Here the CDR3 DNA reads TGTGCCAGCAGTTCCAAAACCCCAACTAGCGGGAGGCCCAATGAGCAGTTCTTC. Amino acid sequence: CASSSKTPTSGRPNEQFF.

This chain uses TRBV30 with TRBJ2-7; D gene ambiguous. V lost 2 bases and J lost 0, with 8 bases in between. The germline gives CDR1 GTSNPN, CDR2 SVGIG (reference sequence). The CDR3 covers 13 residues. The CDR3 protein is CAWSFTSSYEQYF. Here the CDR3 DNA reads TGTGCCTGGAGTTTTACGAGCTCCTACGAGCAGTACTTC.

V gene TRBV5-1 combines with J gene TRBJ2-1; 8 positions agree with TRBD1. V shed 4 bases, J shed 4 bases, and the junction held 7 bases outside the gene matches. Germline V gives CDR1 SGHRS, CDR2 YFSETQ. There are 15 residues in the CDR3. CDR3 nucleotide sequence: TGCGCCAGCAGCGTGCGGGACAGGTTATACAATGAGCAGTTCTTC. As protein: CASSVRDRLYNEQFF.

The chain is built from TRBV5-1 and TRBJ2-5; 9 positions agree with TRBD1. Germline-derived CDR1 and CDR2 are SGHRS and YFSETQ. V shed 4 bases and J 4 bases; nucleotides not matched to a gene: 11. This CDR3 region has 16 residues. For the CDR3, the DNA is TGCGCCAGCAGCCATGCTACCGGGACAGGGAGAGAGACCCAGTACTTC. Translated, it gives CASSHATGTGRETQYF.

This chain links TRBV29-1 with TRBJ2-5; 7 nucleotides align to TRBD2. The CDR3 extends over 16 amino acids. V lost 7 bases to trimming and J lost 10 bases; unmatched junction nucleotides: 24. Germline-derived CDR1 and CDR2 are SQVTM and ANQGSEA. The CDR3 loop reads CSAVRGVSVEVQDQYF. The CDR3 DNA is TGCAGCGCTGTTCGGGGGGTTAGTGTGGAGGTTCAAGACCAGTACTTC. The full variable domain, in which reference TRBV29-1 and TRBJ2-5 provide the parts outside the CDR3, is SAVISQKPSRDICQRGTSLTIQCQVDSQVTMMFWYRQQPGQSLTLIATANQGSEATYESGFVIDKFPISRPNLTFSTLTVSNMSPEDSSIYLCSAVRGVSVEVQDQYFGPGTRLLVL.